The present entry profiles one T cell receptor beta chain with its context. The data belong to a study of type 1 and type 2 diabetes patients. Genomic DNA was the PCR template. Amplification of the beta chain CDR3 used 30 forward and 13 reverse multiplex primers. TCRdb independently ran MiXCR on the multiplex PCR reads; one entry per CDR3 protein. The profile shows approximately 260,000 distinct CDR3 sequences, 40% to 50% of them singletons. Germline CDR1 reads SGHRS; CDR2 reads YFSETQ. CDR3 size: 13 residues. V was cut by 2 bases and J by 6 bases, with 11 bases left in between. The specimen was peripheral blood mononuclear cells (PBMCs). This chain links TRBV5-1 with TRBJ2-5; D uncertain. The source is a young man with type 2 diabetes. The CDR3 DNA follows: TGCGCCAGCAGCTTAGGCGTACAAAAGACCCAGTACTTC. This codes for CASSLGVQKTQYF.